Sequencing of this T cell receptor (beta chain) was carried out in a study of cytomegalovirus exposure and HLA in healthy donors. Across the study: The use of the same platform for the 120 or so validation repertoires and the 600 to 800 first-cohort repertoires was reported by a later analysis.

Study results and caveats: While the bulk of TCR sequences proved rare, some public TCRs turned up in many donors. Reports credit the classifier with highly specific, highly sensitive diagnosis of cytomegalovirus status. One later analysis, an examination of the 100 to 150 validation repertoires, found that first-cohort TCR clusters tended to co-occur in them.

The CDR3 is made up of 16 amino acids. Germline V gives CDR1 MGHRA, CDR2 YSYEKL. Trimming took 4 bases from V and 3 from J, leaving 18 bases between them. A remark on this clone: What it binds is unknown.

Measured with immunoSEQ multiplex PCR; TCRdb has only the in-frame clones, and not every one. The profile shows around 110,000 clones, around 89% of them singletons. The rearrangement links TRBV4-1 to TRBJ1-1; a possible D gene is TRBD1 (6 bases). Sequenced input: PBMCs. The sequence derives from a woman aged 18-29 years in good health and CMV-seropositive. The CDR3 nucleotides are TGCGCCAGCAGCCTGAGTTCAGGGGTTTTTGACACTGAAGCTTTCTTT. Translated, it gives CASSLSSGVFDTEAFF.